Sequencing of this T cell receptor (beta chain) was carried out in a study of T cell clonotyping in hematopoietic cell transplantation. Study-level results: Few recipient clonotypes overlapped donors; over 97% were de novo at given depth. Higher Inverse Simpson Index values in graft donor and pretransplant recipient predicted broader posttransplant TCR diversity. After transplant, recipient diversity fell while pathologically expanded clonotypes grew through day 180.

Germline V gives CDR1 MNHEY, CDR2 SVGAGI. V dropped 4 bases and J dropped 6 bases, with 6 bases sitting between them. This CDR3 comprises 12 residues. Concerning this clone: Its matching antigen is unknown.

The protocol was immunoSEQ multiplex PCR, while the TCRdb copy is restricted to in-frame clones and leaves out a portion. Of about 69,000 clones in the sample, around 94% were seen once. This sequence originates from a man aged 50 to 60 in good health. Some clones in this sample may be carry-over from other donors' samples. The genes are TRBV6-5 and TRBJ2-2, with D perhaps matching TRBD2 (6 bases). Sequencing was performed on peripheral blood mononuclear cells. The CDR3 DNA reads TGTGCCAGCAGTTGGAGGGCCGGGGAGCTGTTTTTT. It specifies CASSWRAGELFF.